Presented here are 28 T cell receptor beta chains from one specimen sequenced in a study of identical twins. TCRdb used MiXCR to reprocess the 5' RACE reads, holding one entry per CDR3 protein. The table lists around 490,000 distinct CDR3 sequences, roughly 13% of them singletons. Separately, the same data were catalogued under a study of yellow fever vaccine responses in identical twins.

The sample taken for sequencing was CD4+ T cells sorted from blood. Source of these receptors: a woman aged 18-29 years in good health.

The chain employs TRBV20-1 and TRBJ1-1; D not resolved. CDR1 and CDR2 from the germline V gene are DFQATT and SNEGSKA (reference sequence). There are 13 residues in the CDR3. The V end was cut by 6 bases, the J end by 0 bases, with 11 bases between. CDR3 in DNA: TGCAGTGCCAAGGACGGATTGAACACTGAAGCTTTCTTT. It codes for CSAKDGLNTEAFF.

This clonotype was seen a few times. The limits of the CDR3 on the DNA are not certain, so only TCRdb's listed CDR3 is given. The CDR3 loop reads CAWSVSLPHTEAFF. The genes are TRBV30 and TRBJ1-1. Germline V CDR1 and CDR2: GTSNPN, SVGIG (reference sequence). Counting both end residues, the CDR3 totals 14 amino acids.

V usage is TRBV5-6 and J usage is TRBJ2-1, with 8 bases identical to TRBD2. The CDR3 is 16 amino acids. The germline gives CDR1 SGHDT, CDR2 YYEEEE. V lost 4 bases to trimming and J lost 9 bases; unmatched junction nucleotides: 15. As DNA, the CDR3 is TGTGCCAGCAGCCCCCCTTTTGGGAGCGGGAGCTTTGAGCAGTTCTTC. Amino acids: CASSPPFGSGSFEQFF. Full variable domain (missing parts from reference TRBV5-6 and TRBJ2-1): DAGVTQSPTHLIKTRGQQVTLRCSPKSGHDTVSWYQQALGQGPQFIFQYYEEEERQRGNFPDRFSGHQFPNYSSELNVNALLLGDSALYLCASSPPFGSGSFEQFFGPGTRLTVL.

DNA for the CDR3: TGTGCCAGCAGCTGGACAGGCCGGTCGGGCGAGCAGTACTTC. It codes for CASSWTGRSGEQYF. The chain has TRBV5-6 and TRBJ2-7, with 7 nucleotides matching TRBD1. Germline CDR1 reads SGHDT; CDR2 reads YYEEEE. The CDR3 extends over 14 amino acids. J gave up 6 bases and V 3 bases, and 9 bases lay outside the gene matches.

This clonotype was detected only a few times. This chain connects TRBV4-3 to TRBJ2-6; D unresolved. The germline CDR1 and CDR2 sequences are LGHNA and YSLEER. The CDR3 is 17 residues long. V was trimmed by 0 bases and J by 0 bases, leaving 9 bases between them. DNA of the CDR3: TGCGCCAGCAGCCAAGATCCCCGGTCCTCTGGGGCCAACGTCCTGACTTTC. Translating it yields CASSQDPRSSGANVLTF.

This clonotype was counted at least ten times. Its ends do not fully match the called genes, so a read error is possible. The chain employs TRBV6-5 and TRBJ2-5; D not certain. Looked up from germline, CDR1 is MNHEY and CDR2 is SVGAGI. CDR3 length: 14 residues. CDR3 in amino acids: CASSYKPTQGTQYF. CDR3 coding DNA: TGTGCCAGCAGTTATAAACCCACCCAAGGGACCCAGTACTTC.

The chain couples TRBV28 to TRBJ2-7, with D possibly TRBD1 on 6 matching bases. The CDR3 consists of 15 residues. CDR1 is MDHEN and CDR2 is SYDVKM in the germline V gene. Trimming pared 4 bases from V and 3 bases from J, leaving 16 bases between. The CDR3 nucleotides are TGTGCCAGCAGTTCCCCCGGACAGAAAAGCTACGAGCAGTACTTC. Protein product: CASSSPGQKSYEQYF.

The chain recombines TRBV7-2 with TRBJ2-7, with TRBD1 identical over 9 bases. With V trimmed by 5 bases and J by 4 bases, 6 bases remained unmatched. CDR1 is SGHTA, CDR2 FQGNSA, per germline. CDR3 length equals 14 residues. CDR3 sequence (DNA): TGTGCCAGCAGCCGCGGGACAGGGTTATACGAGCAGTACTTC. Protein sequence: CASSRGTGLYEQYF.

The CDR3 sequence: CSARPNQVDTQYF. DNA for the CDR3: TGCAGTGCTCGCCCAAACCAAGTAGATACGCAGTATTTT. The chain couples TRBV20-1 to TRBJ2-3, with D unresolved. There are 13 residues in the CDR3. Germline V CDR1 and CDR2: DFQATT, SNEGSKA (reference sequence). The V and J ends lost 5 bases and 5 bases respectively, with 14 bases between them.

This clonotype was detected many times. The gene calls are TRBV7-2 and TRBJ2-1, with D unresolved. The germline gives CDR1 SGHTA, CDR2 FQGNSA. Trimming took 1 base from V and 9 from J, leaving 13 bases between them. This CDR3 spans 14 amino acids. CDR3 loop: CASSLVGPPGEQFF. CDR3 nucleotide sequence: TGTGCCAGCAGCTTAGTTGGGCCCCCGGGTGAGCAGTTCTTC.

CDR3 region: CASRSGLAKNIQYF. The CDR3 DNA follows: TGTGCCAGCAGATCAGGGCTAGCCAAAAACATTCAGTACTTC. The genes are TRBV2 and TRBJ2-4, with D perhaps TRBD1 (5 bases). The germline gives CDR1 SNHLY, CDR2 FYNNEI. The CDR3 length is 14 residues. V was trimmed by 6 bases and J by 0 bases, leaving 9 bases between them.

The V call is TRBV6-1, the J call TRBJ2-7; 7 nucleotides line up with TRBD1. The V segment lost 6 bases and the J segment 0 bases; nucleotides outside the gene matches: 5. Germline V gives CDR1 MNHNS, CDR2 SASEGT. The CDR3 loop spans 14 amino acids. The CDR3 spells CASRPGQFSYEQYF. CDR3 DNA sequence: TGTGCCAGCAGGCCGGGACAGTTCTCCTACGAGCAGTACTTC.

There are a few counts of this clonotype. V gene TRBV4-1 combines with J gene TRBJ2-1; 9 bases line up with TRBD1. The CDR3 covers 16 residues. CDR1 is MGHRA, CDR2 YSYEKL, per germline. V was clipped by 5 bases and J by 10 bases; unmatched bases: 15. This CDR3 is CASSTLPGQGLWEQFF. CDR3 sequence (DNA): TGCGCCAGCAGCACATTGCCGGGACAGGGTTTGTGGGAGCAGTTCTTC.

This chain uses TRBV20-1 with TRBJ2-4, with 10 bases that match TRBD1. The CDR3 consists of 14 residues. V trimming: 3 bases; J trimming: 8 bases; junction bases outside the gene matches: 7. Germline values: CDR1 DFQATT, CDR2 SNEGSKA (reference sequence). The CDR3, as DNA: TGCAGTGCTAGGGGGGACAGGGGAGGATACATTCAGTACTTC. This codes for CSARGDRGGYIQYF.

Written as DNA, the CDR3 is TGCGCCAGCAGCCGAGACTGGAACACTGAAGCTTTCTTT. This gives the protein CASSRDWNTEAFF. The gene calls are TRBV5-1 and TRBJ1-1; D uncertain. From germline, CDR1 is SGHRS and CDR2 YFSETQ. V was trimmed by 4 bases and J by 1 base, leaving 8 bases between them. This CDR3 region has 13 residues.

A few counts support this clonotype. The rearrangement uses TRBV2 and TRBJ1-5, with 7 bases identical to TRBD1. The CDR3 loop spans 15 amino acids. Germline-derived CDR1 and CDR2 are SNHLY and FYNNEI. The trim removed 1 base at V and 7 bases at J, leaving 7 bases unmatched. CDR3 DNA sequence: TGTGCCAGCAGTGAAGGGACAGGTTCTTTCCAGCCCCAGCATTTT. It codes for CASSEGTGSFQPQHF.

This clonotype has ten or more counts. CDR3 nucleotide sequence: TGTGCCAGCATAGCGAGCGGCAGCGGGAGTTCCGGTGAGCAGTTCTTC. Translation: CASIASGSGSSGEQFF. V usage is TRBV3-1 and J usage is TRBJ2-1, with 8 nucleotides matching TRBD2. CDR3 length: 16 residues. Trimming took 7 bases from V and 9 from J; bases not matched to a gene: 17. Germline lookup yields CDR1 LGHDT and CDR2 YNNKEL (reference sequence).

Ten or more counts support this clonotype. The chain uses TRBV7-2 and TRBJ2-7, with 8 bases fitting TRBD1. The V and J ends lost 2 bases and 2 bases, in that order; junction bases with no gene match: 8. The CDR3 is 16 residues long. Germline-derived CDR1 and CDR2 are SGHTA and FQGNSA. The CDR3 loop reads CASSLIGTGTAYEQYF. The DNA for the CDR3 is TGTGCCAGCAGCTTAATCGGGACAGGAACCGCCTACGAGCAGTACTTC. The entire variable domain, with the rest obtained from reference TRBV7-2 and TRBJ2-7, is as follows: GAGVSQSPSNKVTEKGKDVELRCDPISGHTALYWYRQSLGQGLEFLIYFQGNSAPDKSGLPSDRFSAERTGGSVSTLTIQRTQQEDSAVYLCASSLIGTGTAYEQYFGPGTRLTVT.

This chain joins TRBV11-2 and TRBJ2-7; possibly TRBD1 for D (6 bases). The CDR3 sequence is 15 residues long. CDR1 SGHAT and CDR2 FQNNGV come from the germline V gene. V lost 1 base, J lost 0 bases, and 10 bases lay in between. The CDR3 DNA sequence: TGTGCCAGCAGCTTAGCGGGACATCTCTCCTACGAGCAGTACTTC. Translated, it gives CASSLAGHLSYEQYF.

The chain links TRBV5-1 to TRBJ2-7; weak D call: TRBD2 (5 bases). CDR1 is SGHRS, CDR2 YFSETQ, per germline. V gave up 4 bases and J gave up 0 bases, with 11 bases separating them. CDR3 length: 14 amino acids. The CDR3 nucleotides read TGCGCCAGCAGCCCCGGGATGGGCTCCTACGAGCAGTACTTC. As protein: CASSPGMGSYEQYF. The variable domain in full, completed from reference TRBV5-1 and TRBJ2-7, reads KAGVTQTPRYLIKTRGQQVTLSCSPISGHRSVSWYQQTPGQGLQFLFEYFSETQRNKGNFPGRFSGRQFSNSRSEMNVSTLELGDSALYLCASSPGMGSYEQYFGPGTRLTVT.

This clonotype was found a few times. The rearrangement joins TRBV18 to TRBJ1-1, with a possible D match to TRBD1 (6 bases). This CDR3 is 14 amino acids long. V was cut by 3 bases and J by 1 base, with 9 bases left in between. Germline V gene sequence: CDR1 KGHSH, CDR2 LQKENI. The chain's CDR3 is CASSPDRRNTEAFF. In DNA form, the CDR3 reads TGTGCCAGCTCACCTGACAGGAGGAACACTGAAGCTTTCTTT.

This clonotype was detected a few times. The chain is built from TRBV10-3 and TRBJ1-5; D ambiguous. V lost 5 bases and J 6 bases, leaving 11 bases between the germline ends. The germline gives CDR1 ENHRY, CDR2 SYGVKD. The CDR3 is 13 amino acids. This CDR3 is CAISQESGQPQHF. The CDR3 nucleotides are TGTGCCATCAGTCAGGAGTCGGGTCAGCCCCAGCATTTT.

This clonotype was seen only a few times. The chain combines TRBV2 with TRBJ2-1; D gene unclear. The germline V and J ends were trimmed by 6 bases and 4 bases, with 10 bases remaining between them. The CDR3 sequence is 13 residues long. The germline gives CDR1 SNHLY, CDR2 FYNNEI. The CDR3 spells CASSRLSYNEQFF. In DNA form, the CDR3 reads TGTGCCAGCAGCCGACTCTCGTACAATGAGCAGTTCTTC.

J is TRBJ2-1 and V is TRBV3-1; D is undetermined. V gave up 6 bases and J gave up 8 bases, with 8 bases separating them. This CDR3 is 11 amino acids long. Germline V gene sequence: CDR1 LGHDT, CDR2 YNNKEL (reference sequence). The CDR3 loop reads CASSPNDEQFF. The CDR3 DNA follows: TGTGCCAGCAGTCCGAACGATGAGCAGTTCTTC.

The V gene is TRBV10-3, the J gene TRBJ2-5; TRBD1 agrees at 10 bases. Germline trimming cut 4 bases from V and 0 bases from J; bases unmatched to any gene: 5. Looked up from germline, CDR1 is ENHRY and CDR2 is SYGVKD. CDR3 length: 16 residues. As DNA, the CDR3 is TGTGCCATCAGTGCGAGACAGGGGGCGTACCAAGAGACCCAGTACTTC. Encoded protein: CAISARQGAYQETQYF.

This clonotype was picked up a small number of times. This chain connects TRBV20-1 to TRBJ2-1; TRBD1 is a possible D gene (5 bases). Per germline, CDR1 DFQATT and CDR2 SNEGSKA (reference sequence). Trimming left V 3 bases short and J 6 bases short, with 21 bases between. This CDR3 spans 16 amino acids. The CDR3 DNA follows: TGCAGTGCTAGGTGCCACTCAGGGAATTGCGGCAATGAGCAGTTCTTC. As protein: CSARCHSGNCGNEQFF.

The chain has TRBV7-2 and TRBJ2-5; unclear D gene. The V and J ends lost 10 bases and 4 bases respectively, with 16 bases between them. The CDR3 is made up of 13 amino acids. Germline V gene sequence: CDR1 SGHTA, CDR2 FQGNSA. CDR3 in amino acids: CATKGSFGETQYF. Here the CDR3 DNA reads TGTGCCACCAAAGGAAGTTTCGGAGAGACCCAGTACTTC.

The chain joins TRBV29-1 to TRBJ1-2; 7 bases agree with TRBD1. This CDR3 has 13 amino acids. J lost 0 bases, V lost 6 bases, and 4 bases had no gene match. The germline CDR1 and CDR2 sequences are SQVTM and ANQGSEA. The CDR3 here is CSVGQGANYGYTF. The CDR3 nucleotides are TGCAGCGTAGGCCAGGGGGCTAACTATGGCTACACCTTC.